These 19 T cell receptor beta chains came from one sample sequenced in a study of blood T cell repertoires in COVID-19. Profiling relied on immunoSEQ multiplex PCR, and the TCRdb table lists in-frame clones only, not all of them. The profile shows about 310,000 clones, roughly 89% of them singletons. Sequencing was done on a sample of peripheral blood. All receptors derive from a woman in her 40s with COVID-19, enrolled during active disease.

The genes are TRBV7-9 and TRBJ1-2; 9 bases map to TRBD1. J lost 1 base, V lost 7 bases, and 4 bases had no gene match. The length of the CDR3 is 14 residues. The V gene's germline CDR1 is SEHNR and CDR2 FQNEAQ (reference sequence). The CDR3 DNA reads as TGTGCCAGCATCAGACAGGGGGTTAACTATGGCTACACCTTC. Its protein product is CASIRQGVNYGYTF.

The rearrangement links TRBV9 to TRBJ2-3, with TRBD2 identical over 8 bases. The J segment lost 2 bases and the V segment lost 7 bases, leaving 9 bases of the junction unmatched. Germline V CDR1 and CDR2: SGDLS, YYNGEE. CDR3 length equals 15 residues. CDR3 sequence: CASSRARGDTDTQYF. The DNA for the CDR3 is TGTGCCAGCTCACGGGCGCGGGGGGACACAGATACGCAGTATTTT.

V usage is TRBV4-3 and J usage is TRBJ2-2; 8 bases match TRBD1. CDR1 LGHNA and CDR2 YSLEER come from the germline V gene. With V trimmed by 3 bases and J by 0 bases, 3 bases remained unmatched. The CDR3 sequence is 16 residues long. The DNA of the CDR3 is TGCGCCAGCAGCCACGGACAGGGACCGAACACCGGGGAGCTGTTTTTT. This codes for CASSHGQGPNTGELFF.

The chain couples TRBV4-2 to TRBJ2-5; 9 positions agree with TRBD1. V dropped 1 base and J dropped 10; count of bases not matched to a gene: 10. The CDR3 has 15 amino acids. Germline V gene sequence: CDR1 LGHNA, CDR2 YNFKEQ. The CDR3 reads CASSQAGTGLDNQYF. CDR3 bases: TGTGCCAGCAGCCAAGCCGGGACAGGGTTGGACAACCAGTACTTC.

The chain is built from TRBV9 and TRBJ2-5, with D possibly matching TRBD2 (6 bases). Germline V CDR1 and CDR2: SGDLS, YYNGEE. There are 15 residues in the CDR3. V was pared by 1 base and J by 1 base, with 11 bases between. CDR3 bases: TGTGCCAGCAGCGTAAATCGGCGGGGCCAAGAGACCCAGTACTTC. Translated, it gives CASSVNRRGQETQYF.

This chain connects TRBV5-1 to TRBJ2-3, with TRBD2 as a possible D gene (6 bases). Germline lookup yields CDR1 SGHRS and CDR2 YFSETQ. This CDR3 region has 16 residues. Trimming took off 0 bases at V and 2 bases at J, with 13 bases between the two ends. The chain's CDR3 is CASSLASRDLTDTQYF. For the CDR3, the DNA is TGCGCCAGCAGCTTGGCCTCGCGGGACCTCACAGATACGCAGTATTTT. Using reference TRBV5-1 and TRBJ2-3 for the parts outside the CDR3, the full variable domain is KAGVTQTPRYLIKTRGQQVTLSCSPISGHRSVSWYQQTPGQGLQFLFEYFSETQRNKGNFPGRFSGRQFSNSRSEMNVSTLELGDSALYLCASSLASRDLTDTQYFGPGTRLTVL.

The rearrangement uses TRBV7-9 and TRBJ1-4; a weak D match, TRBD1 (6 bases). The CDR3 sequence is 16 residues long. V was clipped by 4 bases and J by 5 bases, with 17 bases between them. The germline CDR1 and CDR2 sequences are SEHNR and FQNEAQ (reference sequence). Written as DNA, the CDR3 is TGTGCCAGCAGCTCCGGACTCATGGGACACAATGAAAAACTGTTTTTT. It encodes CASSSGLMGHNEKLFF.

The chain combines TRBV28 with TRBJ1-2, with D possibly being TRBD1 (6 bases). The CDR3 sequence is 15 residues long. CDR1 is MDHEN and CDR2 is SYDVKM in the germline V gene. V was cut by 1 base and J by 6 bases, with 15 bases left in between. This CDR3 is CASSLSYRVKDGYTF. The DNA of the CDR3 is TGTGCCAGCAGTTTATCCTACAGGGTAAAGGATGGCTACACCTTC.

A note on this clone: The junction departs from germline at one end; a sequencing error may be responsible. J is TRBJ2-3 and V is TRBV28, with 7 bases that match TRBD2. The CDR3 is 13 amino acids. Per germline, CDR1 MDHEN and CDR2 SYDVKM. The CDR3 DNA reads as TGTGCCAGCAAATCGACTAGCACCGATACGCAGTATTTT. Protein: CASKSTSTDTQYF. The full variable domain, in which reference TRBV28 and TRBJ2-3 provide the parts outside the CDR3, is DVKVTQSSRYLVKRTGEKVFLECVQDMDHENMFWYRQDPGLGLRLIYFSYDVKMKEKGDIPEGYSVSREKKERFSLILESASTNQTSMYLCASKSTSTDTQYFGPGTRLTVL.

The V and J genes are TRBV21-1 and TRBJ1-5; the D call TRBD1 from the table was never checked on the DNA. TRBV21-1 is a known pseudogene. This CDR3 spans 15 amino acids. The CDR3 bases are TGTGCCAGCAGGAAAGGACAGGGGGCCAATCAGCCCCAGCATTTT. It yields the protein CASRKGQGANQPQHF.

CDR3 in DNA: TGTGCCAGTAGCCTTGGGGGGCAAGAGACCCAGTACTTC. It encodes CASSLGGQETQYF. V usage is TRBV19 and J usage is TRBJ2-5, with a possible D match to TRBD2 (6 bases). The CDR3 is made up of 13 amino acids. Germline CDR1 and CDR2: LNHDA and SQIVND (reference sequence). The V and J ends lost 6 bases and 2 bases respectively, with 10 bases between them.

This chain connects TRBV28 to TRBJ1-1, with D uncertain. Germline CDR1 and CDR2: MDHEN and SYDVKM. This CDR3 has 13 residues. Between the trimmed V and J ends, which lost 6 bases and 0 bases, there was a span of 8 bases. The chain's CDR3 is CASSPQVNTEAFF. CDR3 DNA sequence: TGTGCCAGCAGCCCACAAGTGAACACTGAAGCTTTCTTT.

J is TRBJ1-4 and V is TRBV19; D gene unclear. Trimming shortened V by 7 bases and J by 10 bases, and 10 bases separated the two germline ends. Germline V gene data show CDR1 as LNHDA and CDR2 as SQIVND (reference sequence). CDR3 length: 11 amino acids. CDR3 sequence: CASTSPGKLFF. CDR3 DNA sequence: TGTGCCAGTACTTCCCCGGGAAAACTGTTTTTT.

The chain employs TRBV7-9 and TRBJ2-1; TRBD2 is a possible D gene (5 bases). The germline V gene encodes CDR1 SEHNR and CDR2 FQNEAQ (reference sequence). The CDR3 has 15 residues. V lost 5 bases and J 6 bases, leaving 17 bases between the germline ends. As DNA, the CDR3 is TGTGCCAGCAGCCCTCCCAGCCGGGGTGGCAATGAGCAGTTCTTC. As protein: CASSPPSRGGNEQFF. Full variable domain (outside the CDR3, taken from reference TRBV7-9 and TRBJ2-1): DTGVSQNPRHKITKRGQNVTFRCDPISEHNRLYWYRQTLGQGPEFLTYFQNEAQLEKSRLLSDRFSAERPKGSFSTLEIQRTEQGDSAMYLCASSPPSRGGNEQFFGPGTRLTVL.

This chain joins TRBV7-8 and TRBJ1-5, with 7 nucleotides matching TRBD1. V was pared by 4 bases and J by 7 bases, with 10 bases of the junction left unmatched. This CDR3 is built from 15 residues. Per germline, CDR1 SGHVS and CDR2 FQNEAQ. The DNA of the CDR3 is TGTGCCAGCAGCTCCGACAGGGTGGGAGAACAGCCCCAGCATTTT. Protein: CASSSDRVGEQPQHF.

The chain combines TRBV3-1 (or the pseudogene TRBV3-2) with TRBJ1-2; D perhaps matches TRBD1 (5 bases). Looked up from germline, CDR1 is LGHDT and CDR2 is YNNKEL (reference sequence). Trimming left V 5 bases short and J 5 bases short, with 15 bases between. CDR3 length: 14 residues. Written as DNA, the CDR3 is TGTGCCAGCAGCGAACTTGGGGCAGGGTATGGCTACACCTTC. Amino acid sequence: CASSELGAGYGYTF.

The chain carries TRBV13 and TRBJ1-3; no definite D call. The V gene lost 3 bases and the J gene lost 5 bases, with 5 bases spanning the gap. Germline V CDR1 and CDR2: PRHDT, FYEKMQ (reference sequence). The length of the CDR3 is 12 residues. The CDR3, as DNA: TGTGCCAGCAGCTTCCCTAGAAACACCATATATTTT. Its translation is CASSFPRNTIYF.

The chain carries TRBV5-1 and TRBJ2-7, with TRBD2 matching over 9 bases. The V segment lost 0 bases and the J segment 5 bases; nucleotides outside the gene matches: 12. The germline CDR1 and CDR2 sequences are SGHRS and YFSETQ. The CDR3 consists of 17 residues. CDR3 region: CASSLAVGPSGTHEQYF. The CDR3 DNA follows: TGCGCCAGCAGCTTGGCCGTTGGGCCTAGCGGGACGCACGAGCAGTACTTC.

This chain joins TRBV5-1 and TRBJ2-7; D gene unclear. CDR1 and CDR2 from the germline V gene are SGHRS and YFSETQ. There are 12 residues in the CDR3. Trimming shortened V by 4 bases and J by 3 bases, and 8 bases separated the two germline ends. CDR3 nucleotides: TGCGCCAGCAGCCCCGGTAGCTACGAGCAGTACTTC. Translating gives CASSPGSYEQYF.